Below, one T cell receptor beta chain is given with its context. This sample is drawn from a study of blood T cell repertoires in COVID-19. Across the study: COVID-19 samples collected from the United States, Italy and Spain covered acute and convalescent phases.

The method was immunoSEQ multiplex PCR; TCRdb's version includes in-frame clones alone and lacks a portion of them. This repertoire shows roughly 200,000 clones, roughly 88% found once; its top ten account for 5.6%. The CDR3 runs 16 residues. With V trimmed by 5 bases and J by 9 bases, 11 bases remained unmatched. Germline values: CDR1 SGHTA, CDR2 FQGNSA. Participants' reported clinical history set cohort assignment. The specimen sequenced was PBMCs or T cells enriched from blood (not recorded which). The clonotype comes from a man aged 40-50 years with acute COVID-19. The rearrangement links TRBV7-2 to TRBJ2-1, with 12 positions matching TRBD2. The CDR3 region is CASSPSSGRATREQFF. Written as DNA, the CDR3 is TGTGCCAGCAGCCCCTCTAGCGGGAGGGCTACGCGTGAGCAGTTCTTC.